The rows below give T cell receptor beta chains drawn from one sample of a study of cytomegalovirus exposure and HLA in healthy donors. Some clones are missing from TCRdb's copy, which holds only in-frame ones; the method was immunoSEQ multiplex PCR. The sample's table shows approximately 120,000 clones. The sequencing input was PBMCs. The receptors derive from a man younger than 40 in good health and CMV-seronegative. CDR3s include the opening cysteine and the closing phenylalanine or tryptophan. A D gene is named only where the DNA matches it firmly.

J gene: TRBJ2-7
D gene: .
V gene: TRBV6-1
CDR3 length: 12
CDR3 protein: CASSEVRYEQYF
CDR3 DNA: TGTGCCAGCAGTGAAGTTCGGTACGAGCAGTACTTC

J gene: TRBJ2-5
D gene: .
V gene: TRBV11-2
CDR3 length: 14
CDR3 protein: CASSSNRVQETQYF
CDR3 DNA: TGTGCCAGCAGCTCTAATCGGGTCCAAGAGACCCAGTACTTC

J gene: TRBJ1-5
D gene: TRBD1
V gene: TRBV5-6
CDR3 length: 16
CDR3 protein: CASSSTGDDGNQPQHF
CDR3 DNA: TGTGCCAGCAGCTCGACAGGGGATGATGGCAATCAGCCCCAGCATTTT

J gene: TRBJ2-1
D gene: .
V gene: TRBV5-1
CDR3 length: 13
CDR3 protein: CASSLTGPNEQFF
CDR3 DNA: TGCGCCAGCAGCTTAACAGGCCCCAATGAGCAGTTCTTC

J gene: TRBJ2-1
D gene: TRBD2
V gene: TRBV5-5
CDR3 length: 17
CDR3 protein: CASSSNLAGASYNEQFF
CDR3 DNA: TGTGCCAGCAGCTCGAACCTAGCGGGAGCATCCTACAATGAGCAGTTCTTC

J gene: TRBJ1-1
D gene: .
V gene: TRBV7-9
CDR3 length: 17
CDR3 protein: CASSRSIDTPMNTEAFF
CDR3 DNA: TGTGCCAGCAGCCGATCCATCGACACTCCCATGAACACTGAAGCTTTCTTT

J gene: TRBJ1-1
D gene: .
V gene: TRBV29-1
CDR3 length: 14
CDR3 protein: CSVEKNGGSTEAFF
CDR3 DNA: TGCAGCGTTGAAAAGAACGGGGGGAGCACTGAAGCTTTCTTT

J gene: TRBJ1-5
D gene: .
V gene: TRBV28
CDR3 length: 21
CDR3 protein: CASSLDPPGTLSTYSNQPQHF
CDR3 DNA: TGTGCCAGCAGTCTCGATCCCCCCGGGACACTCTCTACTTATAGCAATCAGCCCCAGCATTTT

J gene: TRBJ2-1
D gene: TRBD2
V gene: TRBV7-3
CDR3 length: 15
CDR3 protein: CASGMGEGLGNEQFF
CDR3 DNA: TGTGCCAGCGGGATGGGGGAGGGACTAGGGAATGAGCAGTTCTTC

J gene: TRBJ2-3
D gene: TRBD2
V gene: TRBV9
CDR3 length: 14
CDR3 protein: CASSLSGSPDTQYF
CDR3 DNA: TGTGCCAGCAGCCTTAGCGGGAGTCCAGATACGCAGTATTTT

J gene: TRBJ2-7
D gene: .
V gene: TRBV7-7
CDR3 length: 13
CDR3 protein: CASSMTGKGEQYF
CDR3 DNA: TGTGCTAGCAGCATGACAGGCAAGGGCGAGCAGTACTTC

J gene: TRBJ2-7
D gene: .
V gene: TRBV6-6
CDR3 length: 14
CDR3 protein: CASSYSPEADEQYF
CDR3 DNA: TGTGCCAGCAGTTACTCCCCGGAGGCGGACGAGCAGTACTTC

J gene: TRBJ2-5
D gene: .
V gene: TRBV28
CDR3 length: 15
CDR3 protein: CASSSLAQLGETQYF
CDR3 DNA: TGTGCCAGCAGCTCCTTAGCCCAACTTGGGGAGACCCAGTACTTC

J gene: TRBJ2-1
D gene: TRBD2
V gene: TRBV2
CDR3 length: 14
CDR3 protein: CASSETAGVDEQFF
CDR3 DNA: TGTGCCAGCAGTGAGACGGCGGGAGTCGATGAGCAGTTCTTC

J gene: TRBJ2-3
D gene: TRBD2
V gene: TRBV7-2
CDR3 length: 17
CDR3 protein: CASSSPTSGRDEDTQYF
CDR3 DNA: TGTGCCAGCAGCTCCCCGACTAGCGGGAGGGATGAAGATACGCAGTATTTT

J gene: TRBJ2-3
D gene: TRBD1
V gene: TRBV27
CDR3 length: 14
CDR3 protein: CASSRDRDTDTQYF
CDR3 DNA: TGTGCCAGCAGCCGGGACAGGGACACAGATACGCAGTATTTT

J gene: TRBJ2-3
D gene: .
V gene: TRBV4-3
CDR3 length: 13
CDR3 protein: CASSQDTADTQYF
CDR3 DNA: TGCGCCAGCAGCCAAGATACAGCAGATACGCAGTATTTT

J gene: TRBJ2-4
D gene: TRBD2
V gene: TRBV4-1
CDR3 length: 17
CDR3 protein: CASSQGPREGKRDIQYF
CDR3 DNA: TGCGCCAGCAGCCAAGGCCCTCGGGAGGGGAAGAGGGACATTCAGTACTTC

J gene: TRBJ2-1
D gene: TRBD1
V gene: TRBV27
CDR3 length: 15
CDR3 protein: CASRTGTGGFGEQFF
CDR3 DNA: TGTGCCAGCAGAACCGGGACAGGGGGCTTCGGGGAGCAGTTCTTC

J gene: TRBJ2-2
D gene: TRBD2
V gene: TRBV13
CDR3 length: 15
CDR3 protein: CASSLLAGESGELFF
CDR3 DNA: TGTGCCAGCAGCCTGCTAGCGGGAGAATCCGGGGAGCTGTTTTTT

J gene: TRBJ2-3
D gene: TRBD2
V gene: TRBV6-4
CDR3 length: 15
CDR3 protein: CASSESSGSTDTQYF
CDR3 DNA: TGTGCCAGCAGTGAATCTAGCGGCAGCACAGATACGCAGTATTTT

J gene: TRBJ2-3
D gene: TRBD2
V gene: TRBV15
CDR3 length: 19
CDR3 protein: CATSRDSGLAGGGGDTQYF
CDR3 DNA: TGTGCCACCAGCAGAGATTCCGGACTAGCGGGAGGAGGCGGGGATACGCAGTATTTT

J gene: TRBJ1-2
D gene: .
V gene: TRBV28
CDR3 length: 12
CDR3 protein: CASSLNLYGYTF
CDR3 DNA: TGTGCCAGCAGTTTAAACTTGTATGGCTACACCTTC